This T cell receptor (beta chain) was documented in a study of blood T cells in healthy people across ages. The CDR3 sequence is 17 residues long. Of note for this clonotype: What it binds is not known.

Through a sample-barcoded 5' primer and a J-beta primer mix, a second PCR was run for roughly 6 to 11 cycles. Tagging of each cDNA molecule was performed by a template-switch adaptor with 12 random nucleotides. A single record per CDR3 protein comes from TCRdb applying MiXCR to the 5' RACE reads. The profile shows roughly 1 million distinct CDR3 sequences, under 30% of them singletons. General study findings and limits: It was held that the diversity estimates obtained from one million T cells were underestimates.

The same sample was also used in a study of T cells of mothers and their children. This second study says: Versus unrelated pairs, overlap was slightly higher in related mother-child pairs, without reaching significance.

The TCR was taken from a girl aged 2-10 years in good health. V gene TRBV12-3 or TRBV12-4 combines with J gene TRBJ2-1, with D unresolved. The better agreement between TRBJ2-5 and the DNA end casts doubt on the J call. The sample consisted of blood. DNA of the CDR3: TGTGCCAGCTCCAGTACGTCAAACGTAGAATTCCAAGAGACCCAGTACTTC. It specifies CASSSTSNVEFQETQYF.